Following are 27 T cell receptor beta chains from one sample sequenced in a study of blood T cell repertoires in COVID-19. Assay: immunoSEQ multiplex PCR; the TCRdb copy retains only in-frame clones and omits some. This table holds over 100,000 clones, approximately 90% found once. The sequenced material came from peripheral blood. These receptors came from a man aged 35 to 55 with acute or convalescent COVID-19.

The J gene is TRBJ1-1, the V gene TRBV15; 7 bases line up with TRBD1. Trimming cost V 2 bases and J 4 bases; bases outside gene matches: 7. Germline V lookup: CDR1 LNHNV, CDR2 YYDKDF (reference sequence). The CDR3 consists of 15 residues. CDR3 nucleotide sequence: TGTGCCACCAGCAGAAAGGACAGGAGGAGCACTGAAGCTTTCTTT. Amino acid sequence: CATSRKDRRSTEAFF.

DNA of the CDR3: TGTGCCAGTATTACGAACACCGGGGAGCTGTTTTTT. Amino acids: CASITNTGELFF. This chain uses TRBV19 with TRBJ2-2; no reliable D call. CDR1 is LNHDA, CDR2 SQIVND, per germline (reference sequence). Trimming shortened V by 7 bases and J by 0 bases, and 3 bases separated the two germline ends. This CDR3 is 12 amino acids long.

The sample holds a few counts of this clone. The chain links TRBV6-4 to TRBJ1-4; 9 bases agree with TRBD1. V shed 2 bases, J shed 0 bases, and the junction held 13 bases outside the gene matches. The CDR3 length is 20 residues. The germline gives CDR1 MRHNA, CDR2 SNTAGT. The DNA for the CDR3 is TGTGCCAGCAGTGACCCGGACAGGGGCGCGAGTAAAGCAACTAATGAAAAACTGTTTTTT. It translates to CASSDPDRGASKATNEKLFF.

V usage is TRBV7-9 and J usage is TRBJ1-2, with D possibly TRBD1 on 5 matching bases. V gave up 3 bases and J gave up 4 bases, with 15 bases separating them. Germline CDR1 SEHNR, CDR2 FQNEAQ (reference sequence). The CDR3 runs 15 residues. This chain's CDR3 is CASSLEGPRSYGYTF. In nucleotides, the CDR3 is TGTGCCAGCAGCTTGGAGGGGCCCCGGAGCTATGGCTACACCTTC.

This chain connects TRBV30 to TRBJ1-2; tentatively, D is TRBD1 (5 bases). The CDR3 covers 14 residues. Germline V CDR1 and CDR2: GTSNPN, SVGIG (reference sequence). V dropped 4 bases and J dropped 3 bases, with 15 bases sitting between them. Here the CDR3 reads CAWTRLREDYGYTF. The CDR3 bases are TGTGCCTGGACCAGACTCAGGGAGGACTATGGCTACACCTTC.

The chain employs TRBV9 and TRBJ2-3; 14 bases are shared with TRBD2. CDR1 is SGDLS and CDR2 is YYNGEE in the germline V gene. V lost 3 bases to trimming and J lost 5 bases; unmatched junction nucleotides: 5. This CDR3 comprises 16 residues. CDR3 protein: CASSDQGLAGGDTQYF. The CDR3 coding sequence is TGTGCCAGCAGCGACCAAGGACTAGCGGGAGGAGATACGCAGTATTTT. Full variable domain (remainder filled in from reference TRBV9 and TRBJ2-3): DSGVTQTPKHLITATGQRVTLRCSPRSGDLSVYWYQQSLDQGLQFLIQYYNGEERAKGNILERFSAQQFPDLHSELNLSSLELGDSALYFCASSDQGLAGGDTQYFGPGTRLTVL.

V gene TRBV27 combines with J gene TRBJ2-1, with 9 bases identical to TRBD2. There are 16 residues in the CDR3. The trim removed 6 bases at V and 2 bases at J, leaving 8 bases unmatched. Germline V gene data show CDR1 as MNHEY and CDR2 as SMNVEV (reference sequence). CDR3 residues: CASRHLSGGTYNEQFF. CDR3 DNA: TGTGCCAGCAGGCATCTTAGCGGGGGTACCTACAATGAGCAGTTCTTC.

The genes are TRBV5-4 and TRBJ1-2; D perhaps matches TRBD1 (6 bases). Germline values: CDR1 SGHNT, CDR2 YYREEE (reference sequence). The CDR3 is made up of 16 amino acids. V lost 3 bases and J lost 8, with 23 bases in between. In DNA form, the CDR3 reads TGTGCCAGCAGCTACCCGGGACGTCAGGGGAAGGCGGGCTACACCTTC. It translates to CASSYPGRQGKAGYTF.

This clone appeared once. V is TRBV18 and J is TRBJ2-7, with D perhaps TRBD1 (5 bases). The length of the CDR3 is 12 residues. CDR1 and CDR2 (germline): KGHSH, LQKENI. V lost 2 bases and J lost 4, with 6 bases in between. In DNA, the CDR3 is TGTGCCAGCTCACCAAGGGGTTACGAGCAGTACTTC. Translating it yields CASSPRGYEQYF.

The rearrangement joins TRBV30 to TRBJ2-1, with 8 bases aligning to TRBD2. This CDR3 has 15 residues. Germline V gene lookup returns CDR1 GTSNPN and CDR2 SVGIG (reference sequence). J lost 2 bases, V lost 0 bases, and 3 bases had no gene match. Written as DNA, the CDR3 is TGTGCCTGGAGTGTACCGGGAGGGGCCTACAATGAGCAGTTCTTC. Translating it yields CAWSVPGGAYNEQFF.

The rearrangement links TRBV9 to TRBJ2-3, with 8 bases matching TRBD1. Trimming cost V 3 bases and J 0 bases; bases outside gene matches: 6. The germline V gene has CDR1 SGDLS and CDR2 YYNGEE. CDR3 length: 16 residues. The CDR3 region has the DNA TGTGCCAGCAGCGCCGGACAGGGTTTAAGCACAGATACGCAGTATTTT. Protein product: CASSAGQGLSTDTQYF. Combining the CDR3 with reference TRBV9 and TRBJ2-3 gives the whole variable domain DSGVTQTPKHLITATGQRVTLRCSPRSGDLSVYWYQQSLDQGLQFLIQYYNGEERAKGNILERFSAQQFPDLHSELNLSSLELGDSALYFCASSAGQGLSTDTQYFGPGTRLTVL.

This chain uses TRBV7-2 with TRBJ1-1; D is unclear. The germline CDR1 and CDR2 sequences are SGHTA and FQGNSA. The length of the CDR3 is 15 residues. Trimming shortened V by 4 bases and J by 0 bases, and 12 bases separated the two germline ends. DNA of the CDR3: TGTGCCAGCAGCTCCAGTTCTTCCATGAACACTGAAGCTTTCTTT. It yields the protein CASSSSSSMNTEAFF.

Only one count was recorded for this clone. The V gene is TRBV18, the J gene TRBJ2-2, with 12 bases identical to TRBD2. CDR1 KGHSH and CDR2 LQKENI come from the germline V gene. J was trimmed by 4 bases and V by 2 bases; bases with no gene match: 2. This CDR3 is built from 16 residues. CDR3 sequence: CASSPKLAGGTGELFF. The CDR3 DNA reads as TGTGCCAGCTCACCAAAACTAGCGGGAGGCACCGGGGAGCTGTTTTTT.

The chain carries TRBV7-8 and TRBJ2-2; TRBD1 aligns across 9 bases. V dropped 4 bases and J dropped 4; count of bases not matched to a gene: 13. The CDR3 spans 18 residues. In germline, CDR1 is SGHVS, CDR2 FQNEAQ. This CDR3 is CASSWAGTGSQSTGELFF. DNA of the CDR3: TGTGCCAGCAGCTGGGCCGGGACAGGGTCCCAGTCCACCGGGGAGCTGTTTTTT.

This clone occurred once. The chain links TRBV7-2 to TRBJ1-2; D gene ambiguous. V was pared by 3 bases and J by 7 bases, with 9 bases between. The CDR3 length is 12 residues. The germline V gene has CDR1 SGHTA and CDR2 FQGNSA. The CDR3 nucleotides are TGTGCCAGCAGCTTTTCTTTAGCTGGCTACACCTTC. It codes for CASSFSLAGYTF.

The rearrangement joins TRBV12-3 or TRBV12-4 to TRBJ2-5; 7 bases are shared with TRBD1. This CDR3 has 13 residues. Trimming removed 5 bases from V and 2 bases from J; junction bases left unmatched: 2. This CDR3 is CASSGTAQETQYF. The DNA for the CDR3 is TGTGCCAGCAGTGGGACAGCTCAAGAGACCCAGTACTTC.

The chain combines TRBV3-1 (or the pseudogene TRBV3-2) with TRBJ2-1; D gene unclear. Between the trimmed V and J ends, which lost 0 bases and 0 bases, there was a span of 9 bases. CDR1 and CDR2 (germline): LGHDT, YNNKEL (reference sequence). CDR3 size: 16 residues. The CDR3 protein is CASSQEVSDSYNEQFF. Written as DNA, the CDR3 is TGTGCCAGCAGCCAAGAAGTGTCAGACTCCTACAATGAGCAGTTCTTC.

The chain employs TRBV6-5 and TRBJ2-1; 7 bases agree with TRBD2. Trimming removed 6 bases from V and 2 bases from J; junction bases left unmatched: 4. The CDR3 totals 14 residues. Germline V lookup: CDR1 MNHEY, CDR2 SVGAGI. The CDR3 sequence is CASSQAGPYNEQFF. CDR3 DNA sequence: TGTGCCAGCAGCCAAGCGGGGCCCTACAATGAGCAGTTCTTC.

The V call is TRBV29-1, the J call TRBJ2-1, with 10 bases fitting TRBD1. The trim removed 4 bases at V and 7 bases at J, leaving 10 bases unmatched. CDR3 length: 15 residues. In germline, CDR1 is SQVTM, CDR2 ANQGSEA. CDR3 loop: CSVVRRQGAQNEQFF. The CDR3 nucleotides read TGCAGCGTTGTGCGTAGACAGGGGGCGCAGAATGAGCAGTTCTTC.

V usage is TRBV24-1 and J usage is TRBJ2-1; 7 nucleotides match TRBD1. V dropped 4 bases and J dropped 0; count of bases not matched to a gene: 11. From germline, CDR1 is KGHDR and CDR2 SFDVKD. This CDR3 has 18 residues. The CDR3 DNA reads TGTGCCACCAGTGAAACACGGGACAGCTCCTTCTCCTACAATGAGCAGTTCTTC. It is translated as CATSETRDSSFSYNEQFF.

The chain recombines TRBV19 with TRBJ2-7; TRBD2 is a possible D gene (5 bases). Germline loops: CDR1 LNHDA, CDR2 SQIVND (reference sequence). CDR3 length equals 13 residues. The germline V and J ends were trimmed by 5 bases and 1 base, with 9 bases remaining between them. This CDR3 is CASSSGGSYEQYF. CDR3 coding DNA: TGTGCCAGTAGTTCTGGAGGATCCTACGAGCAGTACTTC.

V usage is TRBV6-1 and J usage is TRBJ2-1; weak D call: TRBD2 (6 bases). Germline V gives CDR1 MNHNS, CDR2 SASEGT. With 1 base removed from V and 0 bases from J, the gap between germline ends came to 13 bases. The CDR3 is 17 residues long. The CDR3 loop is CASSEGVGTFSYNEQFF. CDR3 in DNA: TGTGCCAGCAGTGAAGGTGTAGGGACTTTCTCCTACAATGAGCAGTTCTTC.

The rearrangement uses TRBV6-2 or TRBV6-3 and TRBJ2-2, with D tentatively TRBD2 (6 bases). The CDR3 runs to 15 residues. Trimming cost V 0 bases and J 6 bases, with 11 bases left between them. From germline, CDR1 is MNHEY and CDR2 SVGEGT. CDR3 nucleotide sequence: TGTGCCAGCAGTTACTCGACGGGGGTCTCCGGGGAGCTGTTTTTT. It encodes CASSYSTGVSGELFF.

This chain connects TRBV13 to TRBJ1-6, with D possibly TRBD1 on 6 matching bases. The CDR3 extends over 14 amino acids. Looked up from germline, CDR1 is PRHDT and CDR2 is FYEKMQ (reference sequence). With 3 bases removed from V and 7 bases from J, the gap between germline ends came to 10 bases. The CDR3 spells CASSFWGQNSPLHF. The CDR3 nucleotides read TGTGCCAGCAGCTTTTGGGGACAAAATTCACCCCTCCACTTT.

V gene TRBV6-5 combines with J gene TRBJ1-4; TRBD1 might be the D (6 bases). With 8 bases removed from V and 3 bases from J, the gap between germline ends came to 16 bases. Germline V gives CDR1 MNHEY, CDR2 SVGAGI. The CDR3 has 15 residues. Written as DNA, the CDR3 is TGTGCCAGCCAAATGGGGGGGGCAGCTAATGAAAAACTGTTTTTT. This sequence encodes CASQMGGAANEKLFF.

The chain joins TRBV4-1 to TRBJ1-3, with 8 bases that match TRBD1. Germline trimming cut 3 bases from V and 1 base from J; bases unmatched to any gene: 8. Per germline, CDR1 MGHRA and CDR2 YSYEKL. CDR3 length: 17 residues. CDR3 in amino acids: CASSHDPDRASGNTIYF. The CDR3 DNA follows: TGCGCCAGCAGCCATGACCCGGACAGGGCGTCTGGAAACACCATATATTTT.

With regard to this clone: The junction shows a germline mismatch at one end, possibly a read error. The rearrangement joins TRBV6-5 to TRBJ1-2, with TRBD1 matching over 12 bases. CDR1 and CDR2 (germline): MNHEY, SVGAGI. The CDR3 contains 15 residues. CDR3 loop: CASTPGQGAKYGYTF. CDR3 bases: TGTGCCAGCACCCCGGGACAGGGGGCTAAGTATGGCTACACCTTC.